This T cell receptor beta chain appears in the sequencing data of a study of Tregs in tolerant kidney transplant recipients. The table came from immunoSEQ multiplex PCR; TCRdb's copy has only in-frame clones and leaves some out. The sample spans tens of thousands of clones; the ten largest clones claim 1.5% to 2%. Germline V gives CDR1 DFQATT, CDR2 SNEGSKA (reference sequence). Trimming took 0 bases from V and 7 from J; bases not matched to a gene: 7. There are 16 residues in the CDR3. On this clone itself: What it binds is unknown. Read sequence stops 3 residues before the CDR3 end, and the germline J gene provides the missing end.

General study results and limits: Biological reproducibility was not directly addressed, but technical replication error appeared minimal.

Mixed chimerism was transient after nonmyeloablative marrow transplants from related graft donors. The TCR was taken from a human patient who received a combined kidney and bone marrow transplant. The graft donor may account for some of the T cells. The rearrangement links TRBV20-1 to TRBJ2-1; 12 bases match TRBD2. The sequencing here drew on CD4+ T cells from blood (PBMCs), taken 24 months after the transplant. The CDR3 spells CSARDDLLAGGNEQFF. Incomplete CDR3 DNA: TGCAGTGCTAGAGATGATCTACTAGCGGGAGGTAATGAG.